The rows below give T cell receptor beta chains drawn from one sample of a study of CD8 T cells in Susac syndrome. Via MiXCR, TCRdb re-called the immunoSEQ multiplex PCR reads, giving one row per CDR3 protein. The sample yields some 160,000 distinct CDR3 sequences, roughly 96% seen once. The material sequenced was CD8+ T cells from PBMCs. Receptors originate from a human donor with multiple sclerosis. Each CDR3 is given with its conserved first and last residue. D genes are given only for firm matches. Some rows have no size entry. The others give once, few or many, or a class for an expanded clone.

d_call	v_call	clone_size	j_call	cdr3_nt	cdr3_aa
NA	TRBV9	once	TRBJ2-1	TGTGCCAGCAGCGTAGGCGGTAGATTTAATGAGCAGTTCTTC	CASSVGGRFNEQFF
NA	TRBV4-1	NA	TRBJ2-7	TGCGCCAGCAGCCCCCCCGTGGGGGCAACTGGCGAGCAGTACTTC	CASSPPVGATGEQYF
NA	TRBV27	NA	TRBJ1-2	TGTGCCAGCAGCGGTGCGAGCTATGGCTACACCTTC	CASSGASYGYTF
NA	TRBV19	NA	TRBJ2-1	TGTGCCAGTAGTCCCCGGGCCTACAATGAGCAGTTCTTC	CASSPRAYNEQFF
TRBD2	TRBV20-1	NA	TRBJ2-1	TGCAGTGCTAGAGAGGGGACTAGCGGTTACAATGAGCAGTTCTTC	CSAREGTSGYNEQFF
TRBD2	TRBV28	NA	TRBJ2-7	TGTGCCAGCAGCCTGCCGGGACTAGCTGAGCAGTACTTC	CASSLPGLAEQYF
NA	TRBV4-1	NA	TRBJ1-4	TGCGCCACCAAGATCCGCCAGGCGGCGATTGTCGGTGAAAAACTGTTTTTT	CATKIRQAAIVGEKLFF
TRBD2	TRBV11-2	NA	TRBJ2-7	TGTGCCAGCAGCTTATCCCCGGGGGGAACCTACGAGCAGTACTTC	CASSLSPGGTYEQYF
NA	TRBV13	NA	TRBJ2-7	TGTGCCAGCAGCGTTGGACGGGACTACGAGCAGTACTTC	CASSVGRDYEQYF
NA	TRBV20-1	NA	TRBJ2-7	TGCAGTGTATTACAGAAGTCCGCCTACGAGCAGTACTTC	CSVLQKSAYEQYF
NA	TRBV23-1	NA	TRBJ2-5	TGCGCCAGCAGTCAATCTAGGGCCCAGTACTTC	CASSQSRAQYF
NA	TRBV12-3/TRBV12-4	NA	TRBJ2-1	TGTGCCAGCAGTTTAAATCCTGCAGCCTCCTACAATGAGCAGTTCTTC	CASSLNPAASYNEQFF
NA	TRBV14	NA	TRBJ2-1	TGTGCCAGCGGACTTGGATACAATGAGCAGTTCTTC	CASGLGYNEQFF
NA	TRBV11-1	NA	TRBJ2-7	TGTGCCAGCAGCTTCCGTCCAAGCTACGAGCAGTACTTC	CASSFRPSYEQYF
TRBD1	TRBV27	NA	TRBJ1-5	TGTGCCAGCGGTTCGCACAGGGGGCGTCAGCCCCAGCATTTT	CASGSHRGRQPQHF
TRBD2	TRBV11-2	once	TRBJ2-1	TGTGCCAGCAGCCCGAGGACTAGCGGGGTCCCCGATGAGCAGTTCTTC	CASSPRTSGVPDEQFF
TRBD2	TRBV30	NA	TRBJ2-1	TGTGCCTGGAGTGTAGGGACTACCTCCTACAATGAGCAGTTCTTC	CAWSVGTTSYNEQFF
TRBD2	TRBV11-1	NA	TRBJ2-7	TGTGCCAGCAGCTCGAGCGGGGCTCGGCACGGGCTCGGAAACTCCTACGAGCAGTACTTC	CASSSSGARHGLGNSYEQYF
NA	TRBV6-1	NA	TRBJ1-1	TGTGCCAGCAGTGAAGTCTGGGTACGGATGAACACTGAAGCTTTCTTT	CASSEVWVRMNTEAFF
TRBD1	TRBV28	NA	TRBJ1-1	TGTGCCAGCACCCCGTTCGAGGGGACAGTGAACACTGAAGCTTTCTTT	CASTPFEGTVNTEAFF
TRBD2	TRBV29-1	NA	TRBJ2-7	TGCAGCGTTGAAGGGGGACTACCCTACGAGCAGTACTTC	CSVEGGLPYEQYF
TRBD1	TRBV27	NA	TRBJ2-7	TGTGCCAGCAGTCTGGACAGGGCACGCGAGCAGTACTTC	CASSLDRAREQYF
NA	TRBV5-6	NA	TRBJ2-3	TGTGCCAGCAGCTTGGTCGTGGGATGGGGCACAGATACGCAGTATTTT	CASSLVVGWGTDTQYF
TRBD1	TRBV7-3	NA	TRBJ1-5	TGTGCCAGCAGCATTGGGACAGGACAACCCCAGCATTTT	CASSIGTGQPQHF
NA	TRBV29-1	NA	TRBJ1-4	TGCAGCGGGGGACGGAGTAATGAAAAACTGTTTTTT	CSGGRSNEKLFF
TRBD1	TRBV4-2	NA	TRBJ2-1	TGTGCCAGCAGCCAAGGGTTGGGTCGGACAGGGGCTATCCTTTACAATGAGCAGTTCTTC	CASSQGLGRTGAILYNEQFF
NA	TRBV9	NA	TRBJ1-1	TGTGCCAGCAGCGTCTCTTTGAGGAGCACTGAAGCTTTCTTT	CASSVSLRSTEAFF
TRBD2	TRBV3-1	NA	TRBJ2-5	TGTGCCAGCAGCCGCCTCGGGACTAGCGGGAGGGAAGAGACCCAGTACTTC	CASSRLGTSGREETQYF
NA	TRBV27	NA	TRBJ1-3	TGTGCCAGCAGTGCCACCTCCGGGGGCGCGCCTGGAAACACCATATATTTT	CASSATSGGAPGNTIYF
NA	TRBV5-1	NA	TRBJ2-6	TGCGCCAGCAGCTTGGTGATTGACAGCTCTGGGGCCAACGTCCTGACTTTC	CASSLVIDSSGANVLTF
TRBD2	TRBV7-8	NA	TRBJ2-1	TGTGCCAGCAGCTCCGGACTAGCGGGAGTTTTTGAGCAGTTCTTC	CASSSGLAGVFEQFF
NA	TRBV27	NA	TRBJ2-1	TGTGCCAGCAGCCCCGCGGCCAGCTCCTACAATGAGCAGTTCTTC	CASSPAASSYNEQFF
TRBD2	TRBV27	few	TRBJ2-1	TGTGCCAGCAGTCCGGGACTAGCGAATGAGCAGTTCTTC	CASSPGLANEQFF
TRBD2	TRBV7-9	NA	TRBJ2-2	TGTGCCAGCAGCTCCAGCGGGAGTACGGACACCGGGGAGCTGTTTTTT	CASSSSGSTDTGELFF
TRBD2	TRBV20-1	NA	TRBJ2-7	TGCAGTGCTTACACTAGCGGTTCCTACGAGCAGTACTTC	CSAYTSGSYEQYF
NA	TRBV11-2	few	TRBJ2-3	TGTGCCAGCAGCGACAGGAGCACAGATACGCAGTATTTT	CASSDRSTDTQYF
TRBD1	TRBV2	once	TRBJ1-2	TGTGCCAGCAAGAACGAGGGGGCGCGATATGGCTACACCTTC	CASKNEGARYGYTF
NA	TRBV30	NA	TRBJ2-1	TGTGCCTGGAGTTGGGCAAGCTCCTACAATGAGCAGTTCTTC	CAWSWASSYNEQFF
NA	TRBV28	NA	TRBJ2-1	TGTGCCAGCAACCTCGACACCCACCCATACAATGAGCAGTTCTTC	CASNLDTHPYNEQFF
NA	TRBV4-1	NA	TRBJ1-1	TGCGCCAGCAGCCCCTATATGGGCACTGAAGCTTTCTTT	CASSPYMGTEAFF
NA	TRBV29-1	NA	TRBJ2-5	TGCAGCGTCGACCTTCAGGACAGTCAAGAGACCCAGTACTTC	CSVDLQDSQETQYF
TRBD2	TRBV27	NA	TRBJ2-1	TGTGCCAGCACCCAACTAGCGGGGGGGAGTGAGCAGTTCTTC	CASTQLAGGSEQFF
NA	TRBV27	NA	TRBJ2-1	TGTGCCAGCGGGAGGCCCTACAATGAGCAGTTCTTC	CASGRPYNEQFF
TRBD1	TRBV19	NA	TRBJ1-1	TGTGCCAGTAGTATTACAGGGGTGAACACTGAAGCTTTCTTT	CASSITGVNTEAFF
NA	TRBV11-2	once	TRBJ2-2	TGTGCCAGCAGCTCAGACACAGGGCTCGGGGAGCTGTTTTTT	CASSSDTGLGELFF
TRBD1	TRBV3-1	NA	TRBJ1-2	TGTGCCAGCAGCCAAGCTTGGCAGGGGGTTGGCTACACCTTC	CASSQAWQGVGYTF
NA	TRBV7-9	NA	TRBJ1-6	TGTGCCAGCAGCTTATCAGGGGTCGGCAATTCACCCCTCCACTTT	CASSLSGVGNSPLHF
NA	TRBV6-2/TRBV6-3	NA	TRBJ1-1	TGTGCCAGCAAGCGTCGGAACACTGAAGCTTTCTTT	CASKRRNTEAFF
NA	TRBV5-6	NA	TRBJ2-1	TGTGCCAGCAGTCTAGGGGGGGGGTACAATGAGCAGTTCTTC	CASSLGGGYNEQFF
NA	TRBV29-1	NA	TRBJ2-1	TGCAGCGTTGTCGGCGACTCCTACAATGAGCAGTTCTTC	CSVVGDSYNEQFF
NA	TRBV12-3/TRBV12-4	NA	TRBJ2-2	TGTGCCAGCAGACCAGGGTTTCTGGCCGGGGAGCTGTTTTTT	CASRPGFLAGELFF
NA	TRBV13	once	TRBJ2-1	TGTGCCAGCAGTCACACCCCACTAGGACCCTACAATGAGCAGTTCTTC	CASSHTPLGPYNEQFF